This entry concerns a single T cell receptor (beta chain). Its antigen remains unidentified. Base quality data are lacking; no much larger clone is found one base away. CDR1 SGHAT and CDR2 FQDESV are derived from the germline V gene (reference sequence). V and J are trimmed by 3 bases and 6 bases, and the gene matches miss 7 bases of the junction. The CDR3 numbers 14 residues from cysteine through phenylalanine. Solely the CDR3 DNA is kept, with 42 bases framed from the first base. Libraries were constructed by the immunoSEQ multiplex PCR assay. Adaptive Biotechnology amplified CDR3 regions from genomic DNA with a two-step multiplex PCR that controlled for amplification bias. The first PCR used primers for every V and J gene segment; the second PCR added barcodes and Illumina adapters. CDR3 libraries were sequenced on an Illumina instrument. The authors processed their data as follows. Vendor-provided pipelines were combined with custom analysis of raw data in R/Bioconductor under R version 3.3.0. Clonality, which ranges from 0 to 1, was calculated as the inverse of the normalised Shannon entropy across all productive clones. High-frequency clones were defined as the repertoire share of the top 100 clones, retaining only clones passing a 95% confidence test. Repertoire diversity was measured with the Simpson index, and overlap between samples was measured with the Morisita-Horn index. Sourced from immuneACCESS, this table was stored by TCRdb with only in-frame sequences that have V and J called. A share of the clones is absent; for the studies checked, an unresolved V gene accounts for under half, and the remainder has no known explanation. V, J and clone size reflect that table, while D and trimming were determined from the DNA. The sample has roughly 3,200 clones on record, under 75% of them singletons. Jointly, the top ten make up about a quarter of the sample.

Read against the paper, the sample's time point label means: proximal margin of the surgical specimen (macroscopically non-inflamed). Adults with ileal or ileocolonic Crohn's disease for whom ileocolonic resection was indicated were considered eligible. Whole ileal mucosal biopsies were stored frozen at -80°C before DNA extraction. Genomic DNA was extracted from frozen whole biopsies using a TRizol-based method and was quantified with a NanoDrop 2000 spectrophotometer. The data are from a study of T cell repertoires in ileal Crohn's disease (dated by TCRdb to about 2019). Concerning the study at large: The median duration of disease was approximately 8.5 years, and at the time of surgery around 36% of patients were active smokers. Every patient underwent surgery because of a complication, which was stricturing disease in about 60% and penetrating disease in around 39%. Roughly half of the patients were given postoperative therapy, with about 19 on anti-TNF agents and 10 to 12 on thiopurines. MI samples consisted of biopsies taken from the proximal margin of the surgical specimen. Roughly 0.55 micrograms of biopsy DNA per sample were submitted for commercial TCRB immunosequencing. TCR repertoire analysis was performed in a few dozen Crohn's disease patients drawn from a prospective multicentre cohort. The study was conducted in parallel with a multicentre cohort built to find predictors of early endoscopic recurrence after ileocolonic resection. Endoscopic postoperative recurrence was defined by a Rutgeerts score above i0. A total of roughly 170 mucosal samples from some 60 patients were sequenced, collected from several sites on the surgical specimen and at postoperative endoscopy.

General conclusions and limits of the study: More high-frequency clones were carried by sorted CD8 T cells than by CD4 T cells, suggesting that mucosal expansions were mainly CD8. Mucosal CD4 and CD8 T cells were sorted and sequenced only in a subgroup of patients, whose size was not stated. Higher high-frequency clone percentages at surgery were associated with endoscopic recurrence; all patients with clonality above 26.8% (18/57) had recurrence. A significantly higher proportion of clonal expansions was observed in active smokers at surgery than in non-smokers (25.9% vs 17.9%, p=0.02).

The chain uses TRBV11-1 and TRBJ1-1, with 7 middle bases fitting TRBD1. Sequencing was carried out using ileal tissue. The TCR comes from an adult with Crohn's disease. This receptor carries the CDR3 CASSFGRGSPEAFF. The bases read TGTGCCAGCAGCTTTGGCAGGGGGTCCCCTGAAGCTTTCTTT.